What follows are 24 T cell receptor beta chains derived from one specimen sequenced in a study of cytomegalovirus exposure and HLA in healthy donors. Generated by immunoSEQ multiplex PCR, the TCRdb table keeps only in-frame clones and is missing some. The sample includes about 180,000 clones, around nine tenths of them seen just once. The sample was PBMCs. The receptors come from a woman aged 25 to 39 in good health and CMV-seronegative.

This sequence joins TRBV9 and TRBJ2-1, with D perhaps matching TRBD1 (5 bases). Per germline, CDR1 SGDLS and CDR2 YYNGEE. There are 17 residues in the CDR3. V lost 0 bases and J 5 bases, leaving 18 bases between the germline ends. This CDR3 is CASSVELGRAVNNEQFF. The CDR3 DNA reads as TGTGCCAGCAGCGTAGAACTCGGCAGGGCAGTCAACAATGAGCAGTTCTTC.

The chain links TRBV2 to TRBJ1-4, with a tentative D call TRBD1 (6 bases). The CDR3 length is 15 residues. Germline V CDR1 and CDR2: SNHLY, FYNNEI. The V and J ends lost 10 bases and 0 bases respectively, with 15 bases between them. The CDR3: CATKDRPATNEKLFF. DNA for the CDR3: TGTGCCACTAAGGACAGACCCGCAACTAATGAAAAACTGTTTTTT.

In DNA form, the CDR3 reads TGTGCCAGCAGCCCCCCCCACGGACAGGGATCCTATGGCTACACCTTC. This gives the protein CASSPPHGQGSYGYTF. This chain connects TRBV9 to TRBJ1-2, with 8 bases identical to TRBD1. Losses at the gene ends were 4 bases for V and 4 bases for J; bases not matched to a gene: 12. Germline loops: CDR1 SGDLS, CDR2 YYNGEE. The CDR3 is 16 amino acids.

A single count supports this clone. This chain links TRBV7-9 with TRBJ2-7, with 9 bases matching TRBD1. CDR1 and CDR2 from the germline V gene are SEHNR and FQNEAQ (reference sequence). The CDR3 runs to 16 residues. V lost 3 bases and J lost 3; bases outside the gene matches: 9. In DNA, the CDR3 is TGTGCCAGCAGCTTTACTCCCGGACAGGGGATCTACGAGCAGTACTTC. This translates into CASSFTPGQGIYEQYF.

This clone was counted only a few times. The gene calls are TRBV19 and TRBJ1-1; 7 bases align to TRBD1. Trimming cost V 6 bases and J 5 bases; bases outside gene matches: 9. The CDR3 spans 14 residues. Germline-derived CDR1 and CDR2 are LNHDA and SQIVND (reference sequence). Here the CDR3 reads CASRSTGARTEAFF. Written as DNA, the CDR3 is TGTGCCAGTAGAAGCACAGGGGCGAGGACTGAAGCTTTCTTT.

This clone was seen once. The chain combines TRBV25-1 with TRBJ1-2; no clear D. From germline, CDR1 is MGHDK and CDR2 SYGVNS. This CDR3 has 13 amino acids. V lost 4 bases and J 4 bases, leaving 10 bases between the germline ends. The CDR3 bases are TGTGCCAGCAGTGGCAGGAATTCCTATGGCTACACCTTC. It encodes CASSGRNSYGYTF.

This clone was seen more than once but under ten times. The V and J genes are TRBV7-9 and TRBJ1-6; the D gene is possibly TRBD1 (5 bases). Germline V gene sequence: CDR1 SEHNR, CDR2 FQNEAQ (reference sequence). The V gene lost 5 bases and the J gene lost 10 bases, with 18 bases spanning the gap. The CDR3 has 15 residues. CDR3 protein: CASSPGGGWESPLHF. In DNA, the CDR3 is TGTGCCAGCAGCCCCGGGGGAGGGTGGGAATCACCCCTCCACTTT.

J is TRBJ2-3 and V is TRBV21-1; TRBD2 is taken as the D call from the table, unchecked against the DNA. TRBV21-1 constitutes a pseudogene. The CDR3 runs 14 residues. Here the CDR3 reads CASTISGGTDTQYF. In nucleotides, the CDR3 is TGTGCCAGCACCATAAGCGGAGGCACAGATACGCAGTATTTT.

The gene calls are TRBV4-2 and TRBJ2-7, with D perhaps TRBD1 (7 bases). The CDR3 length is 14 residues. Trimming removed 1 base from V and 6 bases from J, with 13 bases in between. Per germline, CDR1 LGHNA and CDR2 YNFKEQ. The CDR3 coding sequence is TGTGCCAGCAGCCAAGCGACAGGGAGGTTCGAGCAGTACTTC. Residues: CASSQATGRFEQYF.

Only one count was recorded for this clone. The gene calls are TRBV9 and TRBJ1-6, with a possible D match to TRBD1 (6 bases). Trimming cost V 4 bases and J 8 bases, with 19 bases left between them. Germline V lookup: CDR1 SGDLS, CDR2 YYNGEE. This CDR3 has 16 residues. CDR3 in amino acids: CASSLSWGGTDSPLHF. CDR3 bases: TGTGCCAGCAGCCTTAGCTGGGGGGGCACAGATTCACCCCTCCACTTT. Full variable domain (rest looked up from reference TRBV9 and TRBJ1-6): DSGVTQTPKHLITATGQRVTLRCSPRSGDLSVYWYQQSLDQGLQFLIQYYNGEERAKGNILERFSAQQFPDLHSELNLSSLELGDSALYFCASSLSWGGTDSPLHFGNGTRLTVT.

The genes are TRBV5-1 and TRBJ1-1, with TRBD1 matching 9 bases. The CDR3 sequence is 15 residues long. The V and J ends lost 2 bases and 2 bases, in that order; junction bases with no gene match: 4. Per germline, CDR1 SGHRS and CDR2 YFSETQ. The CDR3 sequence is CASSFTGQGNTEAFF. The CDR3 DNA sequence: TGCGCCAGCAGCTTTACGGGACAGGGAAACACTGAAGCTTTCTTT.

The rearrangement joins TRBV4-1 to TRBJ2-3; TRBD2 aligns across 9 bases. Per the germline V gene, CDR1 is MGHRA and CDR2 is YSYEKL. The junction had 4 bases not matched to a gene; V was cut back by 0 bases and J by 6 bases. The CDR3 consists of 15 residues. The CDR3 loop is CASSQDGLAGDTQYF. The CDR3 nucleotides read TGCGCCAGCAGCCAAGATGGTCTAGCGGGGGATACGCAGTATTTT.

This clone was seen a handful of times. The chain combines TRBV27 with TRBJ1-6; tentatively, D is TRBD1 (6 bases). CDR1 is MNHEY and CDR2 is SMNVEV in the germline V gene (reference sequence). This CDR3 spans 14 amino acids. Deletions cut 5 bases from V and 9 bases from J, with 14 bases between. CDR3 protein: CASSPTGISSPLHF. In nucleotides, the CDR3 is TGTGCCAGCAGTCCCACAGGGATCTCTTCACCCCTCCACTTT.

The chain has TRBV7-2 and TRBJ2-7; 13 bases fit TRBD2. Germline assignment: CDR1 SGHTA and CDR2 FQGNSA. CDR3 length: 17 amino acids. The ends lost 5 bases at V and 0 bases at J; junction bases unmatched: 7. The CDR3 is CASSPTGLAGSSYEQYF. In nucleotides, the CDR3 is TGTGCCAGCAGCCCAACGGGACTAGCGGGGAGCTCCTACGAGCAGTACTTC.

The rearrangement uses TRBV30 and TRBJ1-3; D is ambiguous. This CDR3 region has 14 residues. Germline CDR1 reads GTSNPN; CDR2 reads SVGIG (reference sequence). With 6 bases removed from V and 6 bases from J, the gap between germline ends came to 18 bases. CDR3: CACPGISTQNTIYF. CDR3 coding DNA: TGTGCCTGCCCCGGAATCTCGACACAAAACACCATATATTTT.

The CDR3 coding sequence is TGTGCCAGCAGCTTGAATTCGGGGGCGAACACCGGGGAGCTGTTTTTT. Its protein is CASSLNSGANTGELFF. V and J are TRBV5-6 and TRBJ2-2; a weak D match, TRBD2 (6 bases). Trimming removed 1 base at V and 0 bases at J, with 10 bases between. This CDR3 is built from 16 residues. Looked up from germline, CDR1 is SGHDT and CDR2 is YYEEEE.

This chain connects TRBV19 to TRBJ1-5; D call uncertain. This CDR3 region has 14 residues. The V gene's germline CDR1 is LNHDA and CDR2 SQIVND (reference sequence). The V gene lost 4 bases and the J gene lost 2 bases, with 9 bases spanning the gap. As DNA, the CDR3 is TGTGCCAGTAGTAGCAGAACCCGCAATCAGCCCCAGCATTTT. This sequence encodes CASSSRTRNQPQHF.

The chain recombines TRBV4-1 with TRBJ1-6, with 8 bases fitting TRBD1. Trimming took 1 base from V and 5 from J; bases not matched to a gene: 1. The CDR3 totals 15 residues. Germline CDR1 is MGHRA and CDR2 is YSYEKL. As DNA, the CDR3 is TGCGCCAGCAGCCAAGTGGGACAGGATAATTCACCCCTCCACTTT. It translates to CASSQVGQDNSPLHF.

This chain joins TRBV11-3 and TRBJ2-3; weak D call: TRBD2 (6 bases). Per the germline V gene, CDR1 is SGHNT and CDR2 is YENEEA. This CDR3 region has 15 residues. Trimming cost V 1 base and J 1 base, with 9 bases left between them. For the CDR3, the DNA is TGTGCCAGCAGCTTAGGTGCTAGCGGCACAGATACGCAGTATTTT. Its translation is CASSLGASGTDTQYF.

The rearrangement links TRBV2 to TRBJ2-7, with 9 bases lining up with TRBD1. The CDR3 spans 14 residues. Trimming at V came to 7 bases and at J to 0 bases, leaving 4 bases not matched to a gene. Germline assignment: CDR1 SNHLY and CDR2 FYNNEI. The CDR3 region has the DNA TGTGCCAGCAAGTTACAGGGGGCCTCCTACGAGCAGTACTTC. Its protein is CASKLQGASYEQYF.

The chain is built from TRBV5-6 and TRBJ2-1; TRBD2 aligns across 15 bases. This CDR3 comprises 17 residues. Per germline, CDR1 SGHDT and CDR2 YYEEEE. V dropped 0 bases and J dropped 8; count of bases not matched to a gene: 6. CDR3 amino acids: CASSLDGLAGGGDEQFF. For the CDR3, the DNA is TGTGCCAGCAGCTTGGATGGACTAGCGGGGGGGGGAGATGAGCAGTTCTTC.

This clone was picked up a small number of times. The rearrangement joins TRBV4-2 to TRBJ2-2; a possible D gene is TRBD2 (6 bases). The CDR3 loop spans 14 amino acids. Germline-derived CDR1 and CDR2 are LGHNA and YNFKEQ. The V end lost 5 bases, the J end lost 8 bases, and 15 bases lay between the germline ends. The CDR3 reads CASSYTGEAGELFF. The CDR3 DNA follows: TGTGCCAGCAGCTATACGGGGGAGGCAGGGGAGCTGTTTTTT.

The chain combines TRBV19 with TRBJ1-5, with D unresolved. CDR1 and CDR2 from the germline V gene are LNHDA and SQIVND (reference sequence). This CDR3 is built from 13 residues. V dropped 4 bases and J dropped 6 bases, with 10 bases sitting between them. Written as DNA, the CDR3 is TGTGCCAGTAGTAATCGGCGAGGTCAGCCCCAGCATTTT. It is translated as CASSNRRGQPQHF.

V usage is TRBV10-3 and J usage is TRBJ2-2, with D possibly TRBD1 on 5 matching bases. The germline gives CDR1 ENHRY, CDR2 SYGVKD. The CDR3 loop spans 15 amino acids. V was pared by 2 bases and J by 7 bases, with 14 bases between. CDR3 sequence reads: CAISEPQESGGELFF. As DNA, the CDR3 is TGTGCCATCAGTGAGCCACAGGAATCGGGCGGGGAGCTGTTTTTT.